This T cell receptor (beta chain) was profiled in a study of cytomegalovirus exposure and HLA in healthy donors. General study points: Accurate prediction of most subjects' HLA-A and HLA-B alleles from TCR beta sequences was reported.

In the PCR, 60 Vbeta and 13 Jbeta primers were used. The assay was immunoSEQ multiplex PCR, and TCRdb's table has in-frame clones only and misses some. The repertoire includes 150,000 to 200,000 clones, 86% of them detected once, and 1.5% to 2% sits in the top ten. Remarks on this clone: The antigen remains unidentified.

Source material: PBMCs. This clonotype was obtained from a woman aged 18-30 years in good health and CMV-seronegative.

DNA for the CDR3: TGTGCCAGCTCACCGGCCGGGACAGGGTACACTGAAGCTTTCTTT. Its protein is CASSPAGTGYTEAFF. J is TRBJ1-1 and V is TRBV18; 9 nucleotides align to TRBD1. V gave up 3 bases and J gave up 3 bases; unmatched junction bases: 5. This CDR3 is 15 amino acids long. Germline V gene lookup returns CDR1 KGHSH and CDR2 LQKENI.